This is a list of T cell receptor beta chains from one sample in a study of blood T cell repertoires in COVID-19. Measured with immunoSEQ multiplex PCR; TCRdb has only the in-frame clones, and not every one. The sample has approximately 230,000 clones, around 90% seen once; the top ten hold roughly 6.3%. Sample: PBMCs or T cells enriched from blood (not recorded which). Receptors were obtained from a woman aged 25 to 39 with acute COVID-19. The CDR3 runs from the conserved cysteine through the conserved F or W. A D gene is named only where the DNA matches it firmly. Expanded clones get a size class; other rows say once, few or many, or leave the size out.

CDR3 DNA	CDR3 protein	D gene	V gene	J gene	clone size
TGTGCCAGCAGCTTGGACGGAGGAGCAAATTCACCCCTCCACTTT	CASSLDGGANSPLHF	NA	TRBV5-6	TRBJ1-6	few
TGTGCCACCAGCAGGACCGGGACAGGGTCCTACGAGCAGTACTTC	CATSRTGTGSYEQYF	TRBD1	TRBV15	TRBJ2-7	NA
TGTGCCAGCAGTGGGACCGGGACTAGGGGGTCAGATACGCAGTATTTT	CASSGTGTRGSDTQYF	TRBD2	TRBV2	TRBJ2-3	NA
TGCGCCAGCAGGCCAACTAGCGGGGGGGCGACCGGGGAGCTGTTTTTT	CASRPTSGGATGELFF	TRBD2	TRBV5-1	TRBJ2-2	few
TGCGCCAGCAGCTTCGGACAGGGATACACAGATACGCAGTATTTT	CASSFGQGYTDTQYF	TRBD1	TRBV5-1	TRBJ2-3	NA
TGTGCCAGCAGCCGAAACAGGGCGGGTAATTCACCCCTCCACTTT	CASSRNRAGNSPLHF	NA	TRBV7-9	TRBJ1-6	NA
TGTGCCAGCAGCTTACGGGACGGGGAGCTGTTTTTT	CASSLRDGELFF	NA	TRBV13	TRBJ2-2	NA
TGTGCCAGCAGTTATACAGGGGAAGGTGGCTACACCTTC	CASSYTGEGGYTF	TRBD1	TRBV5-4	TRBJ1-2	NA
TGTGCCAGCAGCGACGACAGGCGATATTCACCCCTCCACTTT	CASSDDRRYSPLHF	NA	TRBV5-6	TRBJ1-6	NA
TGTGCCAGTAGTTCCCTCCGGGACAGGGGGAACTATGGCTACACCTTC	CASSSLRDRGNYGYTF	TRBD1	TRBV19	TRBJ1-2	NA
TGTGCCAGCAGCCCAGGGGGCGCTAGCACAGATACGCAGTATTTT	CASSPGGASTDTQYF	TRBD1	TRBV7-2	TRBJ2-3	NA
TGTGCCAGCAGCCAAAGATTGACAGGTCGTCCCTACGAGCAGTACTTC	CASSQRLTGRPYEQYF	NA	TRBV3-1/TRBV3-2	TRBJ2-7	once
TGCGCCAGCAGCTTGGGCTACAGGGGCGGTAGCTATGGCTACACCTTC	CASSLGYRGGSYGYTF	TRBD1	TRBV5-1	TRBJ1-2	NA
TGTGCCAGCAGCCATAACAGGGTCTACGAGCAGTACTTC	CASSHNRVYEQYF	NA	TRBV12-3/TRBV12-4	TRBJ2-7	NA
TGCGCCAGCAGCGGGGGACAGGGGGCGCAAATTGGGGATGGCTACACCTTC	CASSGGQGAQIGDGYTF	TRBD1	TRBV5-1	TRBJ1-2	NA
TGCGCCAGCAGCCCCATTCGCGGGGCGATCACAGATACGCAGTATTTT	CASSPIRGAITDTQYF	NA	TRBV5-1	TRBJ2-3	NA
TGTGCCAGCAGTTTCCAGGGGGCTTTAGGGGAGACCCAGTACTTC	CASSFQGALGETQYF	TRBD1	TRBV28	TRBJ2-5	NA
TGTGCCAGCAGCTGGGACAACAGCAATCAGCCCCAGCATTTT	CASSWDNSNQPQHF	NA	TRBV7-8	TRBJ1-5	NA
TGTGCCAGTTCCCGGGGTGGGAGCTCCTACAATGAGCAGTTCTTC	CASSRGGSSYNEQFF	NA	TRBV19	TRBJ2-1	NA
TGTGCCAGCAGCACGGGACACGCGACCTTGGGGGGCTACACCTTC	CASSTGHATLGGYTF	NA	TRBV7-9	TRBJ1-2	NA
TGCGCCAGCAGCATGCTCACTAGCGGCTCCTACAATGAGCAGTTCTTC	CASSMLTSGSYNEQFF	TRBD2	TRBV5-1	TRBJ2-1	NA
TGTGCCAGTCTCCCGTATTACAATCAGCCCCAGCATTTT	CASLPYYNQPQHF	NA	TRBV6-1	TRBJ1-5	NA
TGTGCCAGCAGCTTAACAGGCTACGAGCAGTACTTC	CASSLTGYEQYF	NA	TRBV11-3	TRBJ2-7	NA
TGTGCCAGCAGCCTCCTTCAGGGTTCTGGCTACACCTTC	CASSLLQGSGYTF	NA	TRBV11-2	TRBJ1-2	NA
TGTGCCATCAGTGATCATCGGACAGGGATAAATCAGCCCCAGCATTTT	CAISDHRTGINQPQHF	TRBD1	TRBV10-3	TRBJ1-5	NA
TGTGCCAGCAGCTTAGGGTCGGGACTACTCAATGAGCAGTTCTTC	CASSLGSGLLNEQFF	TRBD2	TRBV7-9	TRBJ2-1	NA
TGCGCCAGCAGCTTGTCTCAGTTCCTCTACGAGCAGTACTTC	CASSLSQFLYEQYF	NA	TRBV5-1	TRBJ2-7	NA
TGTGCCAGCAGCTTAGTAGGGGCAGGGGTTGGCTACACCTTC	CASSLVGAGVGYTF	NA	TRBV7-8	TRBJ1-2	NA
TGTGCCAGCAGCCAAGCTAGTGCGATAGCCGGGATGAGGAATGAGCAGTTCTTC	CASSQASAIAGMRNEQFF	NA	TRBV3-1/TRBV3-2	TRBJ2-1	NA
TGTGCCAGCAGCGTAGGGACTAGCGGGGCATCCTACGAGCAGTACTTC	CASSVGTSGASYEQYF	TRBD2	TRBV9	TRBJ2-7	NA
TGTGCCAGCAGCTTAGATCTGGACAGGTTAAGCACAGATACGCAGTATTTT	CASSLDLDRLSTDTQYF	TRBD1	TRBV11-2	TRBJ2-3	NA
TGTGCCACTCAGAGGACTAGCGGGGGATTTGGGGAGCAGTTCTTC	CATQRTSGGFGEQFF	TRBD2	TRBV28	TRBJ2-1	NA
TGTGCCAGCAGAACAGGGCTGAGCACAGATACGCAGTATTTT	CASRTGLSTDTQYF	NA	TRBV28	TRBJ2-3	NA
TGTGCCAGCAGCTTAGCCCAGGATTCACCCCTCCACTTT	CASSLAQDSPLHF	NA	TRBV7-9	TRBJ1-6	NA
TGTGCCAGCAGTGACGTGGGCGCCTATGGCTACACCTTC	CASSDVGAYGYTF	NA	TRBV6-1	TRBJ1-2	NA
TGTGCCAGCAGCCGAACAGGGGCCCCTTGGACTGAAGCTTTCTTT	CASSRTGAPWTEAFF	TRBD1	TRBV28	TRBJ1-1	few
TGCGCCAGCAGCCAGAGACAGGGCGGAGAAGCCTACGAGCAGTACTTC	CASSQRQGGEAYEQYF	TRBD1	TRBV4-1	TRBJ2-7	NA
TGCGCCAGCAGCGAGTACAGGGATCGGAACACTGAAGCTTTCTTT	CASSEYRDRNTEAFF	NA	TRBV4-3	TRBJ1-1	NA
TGTGCCACCAAGGAGGGAGAGACCCAGTACTTC	CATKEGETQYF	NA	TRBV24-1	TRBJ2-5	NA
TGTGCCAGCAGCCGAGGACAGGGTCGCTATGGCTACACCTTC	CASSRGQGRYGYTF	TRBD1	TRBV7-9	TRBJ1-2	NA
TGTGCCACCAGCAGGGGACAGGGAGACACCGGGGAGCTGTTTTTT	CATSRGQGDTGELFF	TRBD1	TRBV15	TRBJ2-2	NA
TGTGCCAGCAGCCCATATTATGGGAGGCGCACAGATACGCAGTATTTT	CASSPYYGRRTDTQYF	NA	TRBV7-2	TRBJ2-3	once
TGTGCCAGCAGCTTAGTCACCAGGCCTGAAGCTTTCTTT	CASSLVTRPEAFF	NA	TRBV11-2	TRBJ1-1	once
TGTGCCAGCGTAGCTTCGCACTCCTACGAGCAGTACTTC	CASVASHSYEQYF	NA	TRBV28	TRBJ2-7	NA
TGTGCCAGCAGCAACGGACAGGAAGAGACCCAGTACTTC	CASSNGQEETQYF	TRBD1	TRBV3-1/TRBV3-2	TRBJ2-5	NA
TGTGCCAGTAGTTTTTGGACAGGGGGCAATGAGCAGTTCTTC	CASSFWTGGNEQFF	TRBD1	TRBV19	TRBJ2-1	NA
TGTGCCAGCAGTTTAACCCGAGGAACGGGAGCTTTCTTT	CASSLTRGTGAFF	NA	TRBV28	TRBJ1-1	NA
TGTGCCAGCAGTCAGACAGGGGGTTACGATGGCTACACCTTC	CASSQTGGYDGYTF	TRBD1	TRBV7-6	TRBJ1-2	NA
TGTGCCAGCAGTTTAGCGGGTAGCAATCAGCCCCAGCATTTT	CASSLAGSNQPQHF	NA	TRBV27	TRBJ1-5	NA
TGTGCCAGCAGTTACCGAAGCGGGAGCTCCTACGAGCAGTACTTC	CASSYRSGSSYEQYF	TRBD2	TRBV6-2/TRBV6-3	TRBJ2-7	once
TGTGCCAGCAGCTCACCCGGTGGGACAGGGGGCAATGAGCAGTTCTTC	CASSSPGGTGGNEQFF	TRBD1	TRBV7-3	TRBJ2-1	NA
TGTGCCAGCAGCTTAGGCTTGGCGGGTAACATTCAGTACTTC	CASSLGLAGNIQYF	NA	TRBV7-2	TRBJ2-4	NA
TGCGCCAGCAGTCAGGGGGCGCGGTATGGCTACACCTTC	CASSQGARYGYTF	NA	TRBV23-1	TRBJ1-2	NA
TGTGCCAGCAGCTCGCCTGGAGATATTATCTCCTATAATTCACCCCTCCACTTT	CASSSPGDIISYNSPLHF	NA	TRBV7-9	TRBJ1-6	NA
TGTGCCAGCAGCTCCCCAGGGCTGGCCCTCCACTTT	CASSSPGLALHF	NA	TRBV5-4	TRBJ1-6	NA
TGTGCGACCCAGCAGCACTCCCCGGGGGACTATGGCTACACCTTC	CATQQHSPGDYGYTF	NA	TRBV28	TRBJ1-2	NA
TGTGCCAGAAGCTTGAAAGGCAGCGTCGGACTAGCGTCTAACTTTCTCTACGAGCAGTACTTC	CARSLKGSVGLASNFLYEQYF	NA	TRBV7-5	TRBJ2-7	NA
TGTGCCAGCAGCTTAGATAGTCCACCCCTCCACTTT	CASSLDSPPLHF	NA	TRBV7-9	TRBJ1-6	NA
TGCGCCAGCAGTGCAGGGACTGCCTACGAGCAGTACTTC	CASSAGTAYEQYF	NA	TRBV10-1	TRBJ2-7	NA
TGTGCCACAAGAGCGGGAGGGGGCACCGGGGAGCTGTTTTTT	CATRAGGGTGELFF	TRBD2	TRBV28	TRBJ2-2	once